The 17 T cell receptor beta chains below were found in one sample sequenced in a study of shared clonotypes between healthy human individuals. Produced via immunoSEQ multiplex PCR; TCRdb's table is partial and in-frame only. Here the sample spans hundreds of thousands of clones, almost 97% being singletons. The sample consisted of naive CD4+ T cells sorted from blood. Noted subset: CD45RA+ positively selected. Every receptor here comes from a woman in her 30s in good health.

The chain couples TRBV7-9 to TRBJ1-1; 8 bases are a match to TRBD1. Germline V gives CDR1 SEHNR, CDR2 FQNEAQ (reference sequence). The CDR3 loop spans 15 amino acids. Trimming cost V 5 bases and J 5 bases; bases outside gene matches: 10. CDR3 region: CASSPTGVYATEAFF. For the CDR3, the DNA is TGTGCCAGCAGCCCGACAGGGGTTTATGCGACTGAAGCTTTCTTT.

The table lists this clone with a count of one. Different DNA sequences within this sample yield the same CDR3. The V gene is TRBV19, the J gene TRBJ2-1, with 13 bases identical to TRBD2. This CDR3 region has 17 residues. Germline V gives CDR1 LNHDA, CDR2 SQIVND (reference sequence). Trimming removed 1 base from V and 2 bases from J; junction bases left unmatched: 2. The CDR3 protein is CASSIGGLAGTYNEQFF. CDR3 nucleotides: TGTGCCAGTAGTATAGGGGGACTAGCGGGAACCTACAATGAGCAGTTCTTC.

This sequence joins TRBV2 and TRBJ2-7, with TRBD1 matching over 9 bases. Germline lookup yields CDR1 SNHLY and CDR2 FYNNEI. V was clipped by 3 bases and J by 2 bases; unmatched bases: 5. The CDR3 has 15 residues. CDR3 DNA: TGTGCCAGCAGTGACGGGACAGGGCGAACCTACGAGCAGTACTTC. This translates into CASSDGTGRTYEQYF.

The CDR3 DNA reads TGTGCCAGCAGTTTATCTAGCGGGTTTCCTTCAGATACGCAGTATTTT. Encoded protein: CASSLSSGFPSDTQYF. The chain couples TRBV28 to TRBJ2-3, with 8 bases that match TRBD2. The CDR3 runs 16 residues. Trimming removed 1 base from V and 4 bases from J; junction bases left unmatched: 7. Germline V CDR1 and CDR2: MDHEN, SYDVKM.

This rearrangement joins TRBV10-3 to TRBJ1-6, with unresolved D. CDR3 length: 13 residues. Trimming stripped 8 bases from V and 5 bases from J, with 10 bases between. Germline lookup yields CDR1 ENHRY and CDR2 SYGVKD. The CDR3 DNA is TGTGCCATCCGATGGACGGATAATTCACCCCTCCACTTT. It is translated as CAIRWTDNSPLHF.

The rearrangement joins TRBV5-1 to TRBJ2-7; TRBD2 might be the D (6 bases). Deletions cut 0 bases from V and 7 bases from J, with 11 bases between. This CDR3 has 13 amino acids. Germline CDR1 is SGHRS and CDR2 is YFSETQ. The CDR3 is CASSLVGLKEQYF. CDR3 sequence (DNA): TGCGCCAGCAGCTTGGTGGGACTGAAAGAGCAGTACTTC.

The gene calls are TRBV6-6 and TRBJ1-3, with TRBD1 as a possible D gene (6 bases). Looked up from germline, CDR1 is MNHNY and CDR2 is SVGAGI (reference sequence). This CDR3 has 16 amino acids. V gave up 6 bases and J gave up 0 bases, with 15 bases separating them. CDR3 region: CASSAGGRGSGNTIYF. The CDR3 nucleotides read TGTGCCAGCAGCGCTGGGGGCAGGGGCTCTGGAAACACCATATATTTT.

V and J are TRBV9 and TRBJ2-6; no reliable D call. V was trimmed by 1 base and J by 5 bases, leaving 19 bases between them. Germline loops: CDR1 SGDLS, CDR2 YYNGEE. The CDR3 has 18 amino acids. The DNA for the CDR3 is TGTGCCAGCAGCGTACTGCGCGACACCCGGGCCTGGGCCAACGTCCTGACTTTC. Its translation is CASSVLRDTRAWANVLTF.

V gene TRBV7-8 combines with J gene TRBJ2-5, with D perhaps given as TRBD1 or TRBD2 (5 bases each). The V end was cut by 3 bases, the J end by 4 bases, with 9 bases between. The CDR3 spans 13 residues. Per germline, CDR1 SGHVS and CDR2 FQNEAQ. In DNA form, the CDR3 reads TGTGCCAGCAGCTTCCCGGGGCGAGAGACCCAGTACTTC. Protein: CASSFPGRETQYF.

This rearrangement joins TRBV28 to TRBJ2-7; D uncertain. The V and J ends lost 6 bases and 2 bases respectively, with 8 bases between them. Germline lookup yields CDR1 MDHEN and CDR2 SYDVKM. The CDR3 runs to 12 residues. The CDR3 here is CASRSETYEQYF. Here the CDR3 DNA reads TGTGCCAGCAGGTCGGAAACCTACGAGCAGTACTTC. The full variable domain, rest sourced from reference TRBV28 and TRBJ2-7, is DVKVTQSSRYLVKRTGEKVFLECVQDMDHENMFWYRQDPGLGLRLIYFSYDVKMKEKGDIPEGYSVSREKKERFSLILESASTNQTSMYLCASRSETYEQYFGPGTRLTVT.

The CDR3, as DNA: TGTGCCAGCAAGGTCGACAGGGGGCTTGATAATTCACCCCTCCACTTT. Protein sequence: CASKVDRGLDNSPLHF. This sequence joins TRBV27 and TRBJ1-6; 10 bases match TRBD1. J gave up 5 bases and V 7 bases, and 8 bases lay outside the gene matches. The CDR3 has 16 amino acids. CDR1 and CDR2 from the germline V gene are MNHEY and SMNVEV (reference sequence).

This chain links TRBV18 with TRBJ2-1, with D hard to call. The CDR3 extends over 14 amino acids. Germline V lookup: CDR1 KGHSH, CDR2 LQKENI. V lost 1 base and J lost 7, with 11 bases in between. Here the CDR3 reads CASSPRSDWNEQFF. In nucleotides, the CDR3 is TGTGCCAGCTCACCACGGTCGGATTGGAATGAGCAGTTCTTC. Filled out from reference TRBV18 and TRBJ2-1, the complete variable domain reads NAGVMQNPRHLVRRRGQEARLRCSPMKGHSHVYWYRQLPEEGLKFMVYLQKENIIDESGMPKERFSAEFPKEGPSILRIQQVVRGDSAAYFCASSPRSDWNEQFFGPGTRLTVL.

This chain uses TRBV9 with TRBJ2-5; D possibly uses TRBD1 or TRBD2 (5 bases each). The J call is in doubt because the DNA end fits TRBJ2-7 better. Germline CDR1 and CDR2: SGDLS and YYNGEE. The CDR3 loop spans 12 amino acids. CDR3 amino acids: CASLPGRYEQYF. The DNA for the CDR3 is TGTGCCAGCTTGCCGGGGCGGTACGAGCAGTACTTC.

Regarding this clone: This same CDR3 is encoded by further DNA sequences in the sample. The V gene is TRBV28, the J gene TRBJ2-5; D unclear. The CDR3 covers 10 residues. With 5 bases removed from V and 2 bases from J, the gap between germline ends came to 0 bases. Germline V gene sequence: CDR1 MDHEN, CDR2 SYDVKM. This chain's CDR3 is CASSQETQYF. The CDR3 DNA follows: TGTGCCAGCAGTCAAGAGACCCAGTACTTC.

J is TRBJ2-1 and V is TRBV4-1; 7 nucleotides line up with TRBD2. Germline V gives CDR1 MGHRA, CDR2 YSYEKL. The CDR3 runs to 14 residues. With V trimmed by 6 bases and J by 9 bases, 11 bases remained unmatched. CDR3 coding DNA: TGCGCCAGCAGTAAACCGGGAGGAACCGGTGAGCAGTTCTTC. The encoded protein is CASSKPGGTGEQFF.

This clone was recorded only once. This chain joins TRBV19 and TRBJ2-2, with TRBD1 identical over 8 bases. In germline, CDR1 is LNHDA, CDR2 SQIVND (reference sequence). The V gene end was trimmed by 3 bases and the J gene end by 1 base; junction bases not matched to a gene: 4. The CDR3 loop spans 16 amino acids. This chain's CDR3 is CASSIYGTGNTGELFF. CDR3 in DNA: TGTGCCAGTAGTATTTATGGGACAGGGAACACCGGGGAGCTGTTTTTT.

This rearrangement joins TRBV2 to TRBJ2-5; D unresolved. V was cut by 6 bases and J by 2 bases, with 13 bases left in between. This CDR3 is built from 14 residues. In germline, CDR1 is SNHLY, CDR2 FYNNEI. This chain's CDR3 is CASSVGSVQETQYF. Here the CDR3 DNA reads TGTGCCAGCAGCGTCGGTTCGGTTCAAGAGACCCAGTACTTC. Complete variable domain (other parts from reference TRBV2 and TRBJ2-5): EPEVTQTPSHQVTQMGQEVILRCVPISNHLYFYWYRQILGQKVEFLVSFYNNEISEKSEIFDDQFSVERPDGSNFTLKIRSTKLEDSAMYFCASSVGSVQETQYFGPGTRLLVL.